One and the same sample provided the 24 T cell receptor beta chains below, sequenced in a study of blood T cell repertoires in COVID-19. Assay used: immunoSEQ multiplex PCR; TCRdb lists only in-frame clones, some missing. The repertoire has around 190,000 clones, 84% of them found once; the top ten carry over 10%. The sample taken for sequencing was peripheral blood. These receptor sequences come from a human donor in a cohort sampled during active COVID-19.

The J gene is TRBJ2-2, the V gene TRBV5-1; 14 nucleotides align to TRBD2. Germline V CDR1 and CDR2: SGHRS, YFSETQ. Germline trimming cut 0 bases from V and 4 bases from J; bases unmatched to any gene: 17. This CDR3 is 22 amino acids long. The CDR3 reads CASSLEYSPGLAGDGGTGELFF. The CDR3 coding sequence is TGCGCCAGCAGCTTGGAATACTCACCGGGACTAGCGGGAGATGGTGGCACCGGGGAGCTGTTTTTT.

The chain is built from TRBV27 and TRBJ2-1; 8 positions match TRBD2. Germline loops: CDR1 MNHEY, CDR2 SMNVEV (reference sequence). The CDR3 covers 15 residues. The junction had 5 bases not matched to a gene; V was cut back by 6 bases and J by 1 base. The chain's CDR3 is CASSSGRLSYNEQFF. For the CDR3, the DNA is TGTGCCAGCAGCAGCGGGAGACTATCCTACAATGAGCAGTTCTTC.

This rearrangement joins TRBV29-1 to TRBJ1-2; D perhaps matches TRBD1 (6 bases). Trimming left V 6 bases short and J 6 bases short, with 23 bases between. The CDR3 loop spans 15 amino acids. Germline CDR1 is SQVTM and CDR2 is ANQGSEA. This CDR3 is CSVTVDSDLFHGYTF. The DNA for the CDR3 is TGCAGCGTAACTGTGGACAGCGATTTGTTCCATGGCTACACCTTC.

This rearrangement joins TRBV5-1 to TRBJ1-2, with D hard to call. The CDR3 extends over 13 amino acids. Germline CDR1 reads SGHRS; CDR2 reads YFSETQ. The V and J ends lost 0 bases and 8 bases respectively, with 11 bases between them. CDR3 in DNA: TGCGCCAGCAGCTTGGCACCCGGTTGCGGCTACACCTTC. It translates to CASSLAPGCGYTF.

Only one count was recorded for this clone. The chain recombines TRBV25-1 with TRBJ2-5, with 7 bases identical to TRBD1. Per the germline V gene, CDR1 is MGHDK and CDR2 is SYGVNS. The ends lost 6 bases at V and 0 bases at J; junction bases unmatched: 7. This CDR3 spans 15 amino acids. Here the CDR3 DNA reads TGTGCCAGCAGCCAAGCGACAGGGTACCAAGAGACCCAGTACTTC. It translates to CASSQATGYQETQYF.

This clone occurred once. The CDR3 protein is CASSFRGRTDTQYF. In nucleotides, the CDR3 is TGTGCCAGCAGTTTTCGGGGTCGCACAGATACGCAGTATTTT. This chain links TRBV28 with TRBJ2-3; D may be TRBD2 (5 bases). CDR3 length equals 14 residues. CDR1 and CDR2 (germline): MDHEN, SYDVKM. Trimming took off 3 bases at V and 1 base at J, with 8 bases between the two ends.

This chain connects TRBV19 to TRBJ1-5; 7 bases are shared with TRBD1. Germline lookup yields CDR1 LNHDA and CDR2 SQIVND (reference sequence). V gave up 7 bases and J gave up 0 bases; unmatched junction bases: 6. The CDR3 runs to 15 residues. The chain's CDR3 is CASTPQGPSNQPQHF. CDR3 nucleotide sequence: TGTGCCAGTACCCCACAGGGGCCTAGCAATCAGCCCCAGCATTTT.

The CDR3 DNA is TGTGCCAGCAGTGCCTCGACAGGGCCCAAGGGAACTAATGAAAAACTGTTTTTT. This gives the protein CASSASTGPKGTNEKLFF. The V gene is TRBV6-1, the J gene TRBJ1-4, with TRBD1 matching over 7 bases. The CDR3 covers 18 residues. Germline CDR1 is MNHNS and CDR2 is SASEGT. The J segment lost 1 base and the V segment lost 4 bases, leaving 12 bases of the junction unmatched.

This CDR3 is CASSVDSPNQPQHF. Here the CDR3 DNA reads TGCGCCAGCAGCGTGGACAGCCCGAATCAGCCCCAGCATTTT. The chain joins TRBV5-1 to TRBJ1-5, with D perhaps TRBD1 (6 bases). The CDR3 is made up of 14 amino acids. V was pared by 4 bases and J by 4 bases, with 12 bases between. Per germline, CDR1 SGHRS and CDR2 YFSETQ.

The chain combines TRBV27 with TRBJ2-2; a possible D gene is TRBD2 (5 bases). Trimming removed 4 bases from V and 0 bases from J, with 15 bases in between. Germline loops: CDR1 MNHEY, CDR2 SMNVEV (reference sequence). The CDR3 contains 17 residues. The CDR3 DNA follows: TGTGCCAGCAGTTCCAAAACCGGGAAATCGAACACCGGGGAGCTGTTTTTT. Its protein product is CASSSKTGKSNTGELFF.

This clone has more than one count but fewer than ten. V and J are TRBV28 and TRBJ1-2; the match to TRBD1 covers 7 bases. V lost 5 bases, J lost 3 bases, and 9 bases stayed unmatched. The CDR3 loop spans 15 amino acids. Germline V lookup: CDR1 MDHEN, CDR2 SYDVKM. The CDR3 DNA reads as TGTGCCAGCAGTAAACCAGGGACAGTGGACTATGGCTACACCTTC. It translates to CASSKPGTVDYGYTF.

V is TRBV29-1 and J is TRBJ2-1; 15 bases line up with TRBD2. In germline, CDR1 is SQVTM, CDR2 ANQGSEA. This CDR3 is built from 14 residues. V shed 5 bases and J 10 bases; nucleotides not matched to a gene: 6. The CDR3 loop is CSVSPGLAGGEQFF. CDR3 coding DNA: TGCAGCGTTTCCCCGGGACTAGCGGGAGGAGAGCAGTTCTTC.

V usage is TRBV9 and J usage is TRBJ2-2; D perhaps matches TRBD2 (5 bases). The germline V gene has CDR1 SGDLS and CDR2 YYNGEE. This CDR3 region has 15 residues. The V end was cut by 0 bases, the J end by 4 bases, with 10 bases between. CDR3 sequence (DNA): TGTGCCAGCAGCGTAGCCGGACTGATCACCGGGGAGCTGTTTTTT. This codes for CASSVAGLITGELFF.

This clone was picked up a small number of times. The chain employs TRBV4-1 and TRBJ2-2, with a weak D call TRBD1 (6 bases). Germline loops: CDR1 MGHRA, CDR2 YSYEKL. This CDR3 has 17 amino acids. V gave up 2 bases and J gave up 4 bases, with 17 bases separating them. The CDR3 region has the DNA TGCGCCAGCAGCCAATACAGGGAATTGGTCGGCACCGGGGAGCTGTTTTTT. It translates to CASSQYRELVGTGELFF.

In nucleotides, the CDR3 is TGTGCCAGCAGCCCACTAGGACTAGCGGGAGCCCCCTACAATGAGCAGTTCTTC. The encoded protein is CASSPLGLAGAPYNEQFF. The chain joins TRBV6-6 to TRBJ2-1; TRBD2 matches at 13 bases. This CDR3 has 18 residues. Germline trimming cut 6 bases from V and 2 bases from J; bases unmatched to any gene: 10. Germline V gene sequence: CDR1 MNHNY, CDR2 SVGAGI (reference sequence).

The DNA of the CDR3 is TGCAGTGCTAGAGATGAGTTCGAGCAGTACTTC. Its translation: CSARDEFEQYF. The chain uses TRBV20-1 and TRBJ2-7; D is uncertain. The CDR3 has 11 residues. The V gene lost 0 bases and the J gene lost 6 bases, with 6 bases spanning the gap. Germline lookup yields CDR1 DFQATT and CDR2 SNEGSKA (reference sequence).

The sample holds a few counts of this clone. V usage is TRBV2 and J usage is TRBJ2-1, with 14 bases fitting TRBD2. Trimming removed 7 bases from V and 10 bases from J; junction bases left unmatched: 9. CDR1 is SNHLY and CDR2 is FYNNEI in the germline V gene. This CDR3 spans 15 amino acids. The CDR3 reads CASTMGLAGDSEQFF. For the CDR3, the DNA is TGTGCCAGCACCATGGGACTAGCGGGGGACTCCGAGCAGTTCTTC.

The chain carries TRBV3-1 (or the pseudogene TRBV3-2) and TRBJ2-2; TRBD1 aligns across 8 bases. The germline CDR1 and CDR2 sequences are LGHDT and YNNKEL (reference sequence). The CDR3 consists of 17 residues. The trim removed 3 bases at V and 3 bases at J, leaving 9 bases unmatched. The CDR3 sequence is CASSHNLQGGYTGELFF. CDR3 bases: TGTGCCAGCAGCCACAACCTACAGGGGGGATACACCGGGGAGCTGTTTTTT.

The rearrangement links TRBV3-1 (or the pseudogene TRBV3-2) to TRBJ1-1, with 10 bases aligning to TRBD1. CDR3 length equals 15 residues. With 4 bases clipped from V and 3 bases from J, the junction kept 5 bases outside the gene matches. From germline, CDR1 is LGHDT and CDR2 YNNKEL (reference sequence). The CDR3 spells CASSPLGQGYTEAFF. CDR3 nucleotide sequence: TGTGCCAGCAGCCCACTGGGACAGGGGTACACTGAAGCTTTCTTT.

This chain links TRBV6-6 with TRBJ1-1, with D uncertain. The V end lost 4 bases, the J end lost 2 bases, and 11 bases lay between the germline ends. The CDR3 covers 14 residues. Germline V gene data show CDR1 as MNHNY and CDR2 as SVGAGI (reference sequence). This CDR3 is CASSSITGNTEAFF. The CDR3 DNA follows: TGTGCCAGCAGTTCTATAACGGGTAACACTGAAGCTTTCTTT.

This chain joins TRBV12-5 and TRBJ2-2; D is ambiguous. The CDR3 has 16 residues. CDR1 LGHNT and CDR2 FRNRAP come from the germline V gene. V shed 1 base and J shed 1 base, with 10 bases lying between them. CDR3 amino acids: CASGLALSGNTGELFF. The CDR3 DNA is TGTGCTAGTGGTTTGGCACTCTCAGGGAACACCGGGGAGCTGTTTTTT.

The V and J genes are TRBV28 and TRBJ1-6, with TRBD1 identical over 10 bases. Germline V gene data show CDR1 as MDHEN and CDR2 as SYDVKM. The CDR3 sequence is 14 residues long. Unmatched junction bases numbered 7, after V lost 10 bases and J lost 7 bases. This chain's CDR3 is CAIPGTGVNSPLHF. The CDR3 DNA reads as TGTGCCATCCCCGGGACAGGGGTGAATTCACCCCTCCACTTT.

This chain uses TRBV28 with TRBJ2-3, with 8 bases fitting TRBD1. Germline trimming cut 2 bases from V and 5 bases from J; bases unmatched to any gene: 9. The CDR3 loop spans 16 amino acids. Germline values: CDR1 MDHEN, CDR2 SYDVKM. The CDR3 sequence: CASSLSLVRGQDTQYF. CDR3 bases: TGTGCCAGCAGTTTAAGTCTTGTCAGGGGGCAAGATACGCAGTATTTT. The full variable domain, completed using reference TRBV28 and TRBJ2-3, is DVKVTQSSRYLVKRTGEKVFLECVQDMDHENMFWYRQDPGLGLRLIYFSYDVKMKEKGDIPEGYSVSREKKERFSLILESASTNQTSMYLCASSLSLVRGQDTQYFGPGTRLTVL.

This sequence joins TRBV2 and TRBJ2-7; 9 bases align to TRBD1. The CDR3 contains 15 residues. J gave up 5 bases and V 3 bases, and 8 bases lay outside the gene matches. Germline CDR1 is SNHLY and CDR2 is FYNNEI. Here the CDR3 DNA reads TGTGCCAGCAGTGAGGTGGGGACAGGGTACCACGAGCAGTACTTC. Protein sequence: CASSEVGTGYHEQYF.